The rows below give T cell receptor beta chains drawn from one sample of a study of T cells expressing NK-cell markers. TCRdb reprocessed the 5' RACE reads; each CDR3 protein has one entry and no DNA is given. The sample holds roughly 430,000 distinct CDR3 sequences. Source material: blood T cells: a sorted CD56 or NKG2C T cell subset, CD4+ or CD8+ T cells, or bulk PBMC T cells (not recorded which). The receptors shown here come from a woman between 18 and 69 years old in good health. Both conserved end residues are part of each CDR3.

length: 13
J: TRBJ1-4
V: TRBV7-6
CDR3: CASSLSKAEKLFF

length: 17
J: TRBJ2-3
V: TRBV4-1
CDR3: CASSQDFVLVGTDTQYF

length: 16
J: TRBJ2-7
V: TRBV3-1
CDR3: CASSQDGTGRTYEQYF

length: 13
J: TRBJ2-3
V: TRBV29-1
CDR3: CSVGPGGGGTQYF

length: 15
J: TRBJ1-4
V: TRBV25-1
CDR3: CASSEWRQGIEKLFF

length: 15
J: TRBJ2-5
V: TRBV18
CDR3: CASSPLTGSGETQYF

length: 16
J: TRBJ2-1
V: TRBV19
CDR3: CASSPGTGGESNEQFF

length: 13
J: TRBJ2-5
V: TRBV20-1
CDR3: CSARASGQETQYF

length: 15
J: TRBJ1-1
V: TRBV19
CDR3: CASSSVSSLGLEAFF

length: 18
J: TRBJ2-1
V: TRBV5-1
CDR3: CASSLRGTSGGYYNEQFF

length: 11
J: TRBJ1-2
V: TRBV20-1
CDR3: CSVTVPYGYTF

length: 15
J: TRBJ2-1
V: TRBV6-5
CDR3: CASSNSASGRHEQFF

length: 16
J: TRBJ2-1
V: TRBV5-1
CDR3: CASSLILASGSNEQFF

length: 14
J: TRBJ2-1
V: TRBV25-1
CDR3: CASSVYLDYNEQFF

length: 18
J: TRBJ2-3
V: TRBV5-6
CDR3: CASSGGLAGGPYTDTQYF

length: 13
J: TRBJ1-1
V: TRBV29-1
CDR3: CSVEDRMNTEAFF

length: 16
J: TRBJ2-3
V: TRBV7-3
CDR3: CASSDHIAGVSNTQYF

length: 12
J: TRBJ1-5
V: TRBV20-1
CDR3: CSLKTGAQPQHF

length: 17
J: TRBJ1-1
V: TRBV6-5
CDR3: CASSPRGLGALNTEAFF

length: 16
J: TRBJ2-6
V: TRBV19
CDR3: CASSVTGDAGANVLTF

length: 13
J: TRBJ2-5
V: TRBV5-4
CDR3: CASSDKNQETQYF

length: 15
J: TRBJ2-7
V: TRBV6-5
CDR3: CASSSRAGGSYEQYF

length: 13
J: TRBJ1-4
V: TRBV30
CDR3: CAYQDGNNEKLFF

length: 17
J: TRBJ2-1
V: TRBV11-1
CDR3: CASNDNWGGRAYNEQFF

length: 13
J: TRBJ2-3
V: TRBV10-3
CDR3: CAHAASSTDTQYF

length: 14
J: TRBJ1-1
V: TRBV7-2
CDR3: CASRRTGLSTEAFF

length: 19
J: TRBJ2-1
V: TRBV11-1
CDR3: CASSVPPNSGGSSYNEQFF

length: 14
J: TRBJ1-2
V: TRBV12-3/TRBV12-4
CDR3: CASSIRDRVNGYTF

length: 15
J: TRBJ1-5
V: TRBV12-3/TRBV12-4
CDR3: CASSFGDRLGQPQHF

length: 15
J: TRBJ2-5
V: TRBV10-3
CDR3: CAISEEASVQETQYF

length: 12
J: TRBJ1-2
V: TRBV6-5
CDR3: CASRGAVYGYTF

length: 14
J: TRBJ2-6
V: TRBV3-1
CDR3: CASSQRAGANVLTF

length: 14
J: TRBJ1-2
V: TRBV6-1
CDR3: CASSPFAGAWGYTF

length: 16
J: TRBJ1-3
V: TRBV11-2
CDR3: CASSPRGGQWRNTIYF

length: 16
J: TRBJ2-1
V: TRBV20-1
CDR3: CSARVVRDRGYNEQFF

length: 15
J: TRBJ2-1
V: TRBV7-9
CDR3: CASSSTSGRPNEQFF